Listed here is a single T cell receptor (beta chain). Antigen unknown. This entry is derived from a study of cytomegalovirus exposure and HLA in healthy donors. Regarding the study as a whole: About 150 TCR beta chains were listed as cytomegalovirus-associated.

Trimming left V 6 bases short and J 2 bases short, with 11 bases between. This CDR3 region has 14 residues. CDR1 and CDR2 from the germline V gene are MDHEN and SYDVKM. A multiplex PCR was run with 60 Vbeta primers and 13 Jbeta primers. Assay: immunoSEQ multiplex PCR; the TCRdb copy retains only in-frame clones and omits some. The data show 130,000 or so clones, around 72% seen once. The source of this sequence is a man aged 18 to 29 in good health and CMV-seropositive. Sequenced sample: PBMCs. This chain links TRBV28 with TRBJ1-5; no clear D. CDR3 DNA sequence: TGTGCCAGCAGGACGATGAGGGGCAATCAGCCCCAGCATTTT. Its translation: CASRTMRGNQPQHF.